These 14 T cell receptor beta chains were sequenced from one sample in a study of T cells expressing NK-cell markers. TCRdb re-called the 5' RACE reads; one entry per CDR3 protein, DNA not given. The sample has 500,000 to 700,000 distinct CDR3 sequences. Sequencing was performed on blood T cells: a sorted CD56 or NKG2C T cell subset, CD4+ or CD8+ T cells, or bulk PBMC T cells (not recorded which). These receptors were taken from a man between 18 and 35 years old in good health.

The chain links TRBV20-1 to TRBJ2-5. The CDR3 spans 16 residues. The germline CDR1 and CDR2 sequences are DFQATT and SNEGSKA (reference sequence). The CDR3 spells CSARAKSYRFKKTQYF.

The genes are TRBV4-3 and TRBJ2-3. CDR1 is LGHNA, CDR2 YSLEER, per germline. The CDR3 sequence is 16 residues long. This chain's CDR3 is CASSPIVGLAADTQYF.

This chain links TRBV3-1 with TRBJ2-1; TCRdb calls TRBD2, which cannot be checked without DNA. Germline lookup yields CDR1 LGHDT and CDR2 YNNKEL (reference sequence). The CDR3 extends over 15 amino acids. This chain's CDR3 is CASSQAGPGGPEQFF.

The chain links TRBV4-1 to TRBJ1-4; the TRBD1 assignment by TCRdb is unverifiable without DNA. The CDR3 runs 15 residues. Germline values: CDR1 MGHRA, CDR2 YSYEKL. CDR3 sequence: CASSQEGQVYEKLFF.

The V gene is TRBV11-3, the J gene TRBJ2-1; the D gene TCRdb calls, TRBD2, cannot be checked with no DNA. From germline, CDR1 is SGHNT and CDR2 YENEEA. There are 16 residues in the CDR3. CDR3 residues: CASSWRLAGPHNEQFF.

The chain is built from TRBV9 and TRBJ2-2; TCRdb returns TRBD2, unconfirmable since there is no DNA. The length of the CDR3 is 14 residues. CDR1 is SGDLS, CDR2 YYNGEE, per germline. CDR3 sequence reads: CASSGLAGPRELFF.

The rearrangement joins TRBV5-1 to TRBJ2-1; TCRdb's D call, TRBD2, is unchecked because there is no DNA. The CDR3 runs to 14 residues. Germline-derived CDR1 and CDR2 are SGHRS and YFSETQ. CDR3 region: CASSLARASDEQFF.

The chain carries TRBV6-2 or TRBV6-3 and TRBJ2-5. The CDR3 loop spans 13 amino acids. Germline assignment: CDR1 MNHEY and CDR2 SVGEGT. This chain's CDR3 is CASSFVEQETQYF.

The CDR3 protein is CASSLLALRNEQFF. This chain connects TRBV11-2 to TRBJ2-1. This CDR3 is 14 amino acids long. The V gene's germline CDR1 is SGHAT and CDR2 FQNNGV.

This CDR3 reads CASSDPLAAHNEQFF. The chain recombines TRBV11-2 with TRBJ2-1; TCRdb indicates TRBD2, and absent DNA this call remains unverified. The CDR3 sequence is 15 residues long. Germline V gene data show CDR1 as SGHAT and CDR2 as FQNNGV.

The V gene is TRBV12-3 or TRBV12-4, the J gene TRBJ2-1; TCRdb indicates TRBD2, and absent DNA this call remains unverified. This CDR3 region has 20 residues. This CDR3 is CASSSPGLAGGVFSYNEQFF.

This rearrangement joins TRBV12-3 or TRBV12-4 to TRBJ2-5; there is no DNA to check the TCRdb D call of TRBD1. The CDR3 covers 14 residues. The CDR3 protein is CASSFIRVGETQYF.

The V call is TRBV11-1, the J call TRBJ2-5; no DNA is available, so the TRBD1 call from TCRdb remains unchecked. The CDR3 contains 15 residues. Germline V lookup: CDR1 SGHAT, CDR2 FQDESV (reference sequence). The CDR3 loop is CASSQAGQGLETQYF.

V gene TRBV25-1 combines with J gene TRBJ2-3; TCRdb indicates TRBD2, and absent DNA this call remains unverified. The germline gives CDR1 MGHDK, CDR2 SYGVNS. There are 19 residues in the CDR3. CDR3 amino acids: CASSGLAGGRGHNTDTQYF.